Listed here are 5 T cell receptor beta chains from one sample, sequenced in a study of a mutant IDH1 vaccine in newly diagnosed glioma. Their antigens are not known. Some clones are missing from TCRdb's copy, which holds only in-frame ones; the method was immunoSEQ multiplex PCR. The sample includes around 70,000 clones, roughly 84% of them seen just once. The time point denotes: week 35, safety follow-up. Vaccinated patients received 300 ug of mutant IDH1 20-mer peptide per dose, with topical imiquimod. Source: PBMCs, taken from a glioma patient whose treatment included an IDH1 peptide vaccine. These TCRs come from a man aged 18-30 years with glioma.

This chain links TRBV29-1 with TRBJ1-1; perhaps TRBD1 as D (6 bases). CDR3 length equals 12 residues. Germline V gene lookup returns CDR1 SQVTM and CDR2 ANQGSEA. V was cut by 6 bases and J by 2 bases, with 10 bases left in between. CDR3 in DNA: TGCAGCGTGCTGGGACAAAACACTGAAGCTTTCTTT. Protein: CSVLGQNTEAFF.

The chain recombines TRBV27 with TRBJ1-1; a possible D gene is TRBD1 (5 bases). Trimming cost V 1 base and J 0 bases, with 18 bases left between them. This CDR3 is built from 18 residues. Germline assignment: CDR1 MNHEY and CDR2 SMNVEV (reference sequence). This CDR3 is CASSLFYSVGPMNTEAFF. DNA for the CDR3: TGTGCCAGCAGTTTATTTTATAGTGTGGGACCGATGAACACTGAAGCTTTCTTT.

The V and J genes are TRBV5-1 and TRBJ2-3; 7 bases are a match to TRBD1. V shed 4 bases and J 0 bases; nucleotides not matched to a gene: 8. CDR3 length: 16 amino acids. From germline, CDR1 is SGHRS and CDR2 YFSETQ. CDR3 residues: CASSPGQVRSTDTQYF. CDR3 bases: TGCGCCAGCAGCCCTGGACAGGTACGGAGCACAGATACGCAGTATTTT.

This clone appeared a few times. The genes are TRBV4-2 and TRBJ1-5, with D unclear. CDR3 length: 18 residues. CDR1 and CDR2 (germline): LGHNA, YNFKEQ. Between the trimmed V and J ends, which lost 1 base and 1 base, there was a span of 17 bases. Here the CDR3 reads CASSQGSGRVASNQPQHF. The CDR3 DNA reads TGTGCCAGCAGCCAAGGGAGTGGTAGGGTGGCGAGCAATCAGCCCCAGCATTTT.

This chain uses TRBV19 with TRBJ2-1; perhaps TRBD1 as D (6 bases). Germline CDR1 reads LNHDA; CDR2 reads SQIVND (reference sequence). This CDR3 region has 15 residues. V was pared by 3 bases and J by 3 bases, with 12 bases between. The CDR3 here is CASSMHRDGYNEQFF. CDR3 in DNA: TGTGCCAGTAGTATGCACAGGGATGGCTACAATGAGCAGTTCTTC.